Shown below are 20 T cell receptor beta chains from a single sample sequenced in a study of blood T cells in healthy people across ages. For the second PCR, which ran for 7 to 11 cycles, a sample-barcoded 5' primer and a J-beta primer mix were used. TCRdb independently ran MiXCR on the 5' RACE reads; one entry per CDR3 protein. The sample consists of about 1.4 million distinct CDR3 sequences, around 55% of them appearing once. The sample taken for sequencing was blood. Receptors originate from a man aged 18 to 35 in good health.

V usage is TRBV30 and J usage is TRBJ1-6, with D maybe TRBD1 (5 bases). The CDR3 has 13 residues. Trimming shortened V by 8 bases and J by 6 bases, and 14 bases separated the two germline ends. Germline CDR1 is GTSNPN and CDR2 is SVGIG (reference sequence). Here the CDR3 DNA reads TGTGCCAGGGAGGCGAGGGGTAATTCACCCCTCCACTTT. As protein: CAREARGNSPLHF.

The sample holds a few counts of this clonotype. CDR3 coding DNA: TGTGCCATCAGTGAACGACAGGGCACCTACAATGAGCAGTTCTTC. This gives the protein CAISERQGTYNEQFF. The chain recombines TRBV10-3 with TRBJ2-1; 7 nucleotides line up with TRBD1. Trimming took 3 bases from V and 2 from J; bases not matched to a gene: 4. CDR1 ENHRY and CDR2 SYGVKD come from the germline V gene. CDR3 size: 15 residues.

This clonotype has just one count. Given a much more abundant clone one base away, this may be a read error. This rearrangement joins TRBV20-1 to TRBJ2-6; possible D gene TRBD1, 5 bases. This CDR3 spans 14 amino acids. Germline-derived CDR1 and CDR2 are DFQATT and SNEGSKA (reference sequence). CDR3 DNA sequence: TGCAGTGCTAGTCGCGTCTCTGGGGCCAACGCCCTGACTTTC. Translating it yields CSASRVSGANALTF.

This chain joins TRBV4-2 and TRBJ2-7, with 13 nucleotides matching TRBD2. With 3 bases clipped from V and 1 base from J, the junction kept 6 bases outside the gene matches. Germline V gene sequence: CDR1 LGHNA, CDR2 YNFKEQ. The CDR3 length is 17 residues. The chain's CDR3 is CASSHGLAGAASYEQYF. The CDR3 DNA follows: TGTGCCAGCAGCCACGGACTAGCGGGAGCCGCTTCCTACGAGCAGTACTTC.

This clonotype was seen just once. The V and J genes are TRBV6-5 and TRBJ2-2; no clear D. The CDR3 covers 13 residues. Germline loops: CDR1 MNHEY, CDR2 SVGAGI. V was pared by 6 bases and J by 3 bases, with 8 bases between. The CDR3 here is CASRLSYTGELFF. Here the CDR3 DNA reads TGTGCCAGCAGACTCAGCTACACCGGGGAGCTGTTTTTT.

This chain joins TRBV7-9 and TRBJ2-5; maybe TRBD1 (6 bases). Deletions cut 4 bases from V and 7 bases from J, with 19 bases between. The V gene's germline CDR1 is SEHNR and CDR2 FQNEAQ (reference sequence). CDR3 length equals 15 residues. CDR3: CASSSPMTEQGTQYF. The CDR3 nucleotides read TGTGCCAGCAGCTCCCCCATGACAGAACAGGGGACCCAGTACTTC.

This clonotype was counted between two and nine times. The CDR3 coding sequence is TGTGCCACCTGCCCGAGGCCTAATGAAAAACTGTTTTTT. Encoded protein: CATCPRPNEKLFF. The chain has TRBV10-3 and TRBJ1-4; D not resolved. This CDR3 spans 13 amino acids. V lost 10 bases to trimming and J lost 3 bases, with 12 bases between them. Germline V CDR1 and CDR2: ENHRY, SYGVKD.

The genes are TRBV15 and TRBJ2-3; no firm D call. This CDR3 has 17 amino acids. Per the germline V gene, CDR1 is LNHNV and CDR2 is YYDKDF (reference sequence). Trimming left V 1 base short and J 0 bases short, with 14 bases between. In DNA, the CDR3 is TGTGCCACCAGCAGAGTGCCGGCTCACAGTAGCACAGATACGCAGTATTTT. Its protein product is CATSRVPAHSSTDTQYF.

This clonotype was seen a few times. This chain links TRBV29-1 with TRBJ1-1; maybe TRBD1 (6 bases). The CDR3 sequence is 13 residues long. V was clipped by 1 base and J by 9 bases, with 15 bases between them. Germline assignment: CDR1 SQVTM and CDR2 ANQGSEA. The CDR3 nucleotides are TGCAGCGTTGAAGGCACCCAGGGGCAGCAAGCTTTCTTT. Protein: CSVEGTQGQQAFF.

CDR3 sequence: CTSSQKTGKNTEAFF. For the CDR3, the DNA is TGCACCAGCAGCCAAAAGACGGGTAAGAACACTGAAGCTTTCTTT. This chain connects TRBV1 to TRBJ1-1. TRBV1 is designated a pseudogene. The CDR3 sequence is 15 residues long.

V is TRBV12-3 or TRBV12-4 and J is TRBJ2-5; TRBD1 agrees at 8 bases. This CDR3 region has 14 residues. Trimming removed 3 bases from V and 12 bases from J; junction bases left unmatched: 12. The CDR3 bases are TGTGCCAGCAGTTTGGAGGGGACAGGCCTCGATGAGTACTTC. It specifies CASSLEGTGLDEYF.

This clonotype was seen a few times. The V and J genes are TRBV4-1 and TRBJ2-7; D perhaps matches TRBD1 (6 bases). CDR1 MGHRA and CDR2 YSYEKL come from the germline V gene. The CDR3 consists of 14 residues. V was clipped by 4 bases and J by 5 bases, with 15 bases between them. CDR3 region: CASSLNPTGNEQYF. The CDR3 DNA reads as TGCGCCAGCAGCCTAAACCCCACAGGGAACGAGCAGTACTTC.

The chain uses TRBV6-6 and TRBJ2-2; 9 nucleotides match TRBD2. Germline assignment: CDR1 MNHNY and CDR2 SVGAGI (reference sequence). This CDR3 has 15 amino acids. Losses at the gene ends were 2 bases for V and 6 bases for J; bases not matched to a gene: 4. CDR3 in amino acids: CASSYAAGGPGELFF. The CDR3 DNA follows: TGTGCCAGCAGTTACGCGGCGGGGGGGCCCGGGGAGCTGTTTTTT.

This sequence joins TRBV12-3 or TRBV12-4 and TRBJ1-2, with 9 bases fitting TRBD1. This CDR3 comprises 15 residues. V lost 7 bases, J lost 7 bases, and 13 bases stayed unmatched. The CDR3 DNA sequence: TGTGCCAGCACCAGAGAGGGGGACAGGGTTATTGGCTACACCTTC. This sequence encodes CASTREGDRVIGYTF.

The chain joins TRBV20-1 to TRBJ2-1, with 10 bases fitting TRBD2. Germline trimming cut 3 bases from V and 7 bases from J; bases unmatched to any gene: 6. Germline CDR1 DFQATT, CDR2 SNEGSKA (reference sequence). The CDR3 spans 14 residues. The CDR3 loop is CSARAPSGSNEQFF. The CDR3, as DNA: TGCAGTGCTAGGGCCCCTAGCGGGAGTAATGAGCAGTTCTTC.

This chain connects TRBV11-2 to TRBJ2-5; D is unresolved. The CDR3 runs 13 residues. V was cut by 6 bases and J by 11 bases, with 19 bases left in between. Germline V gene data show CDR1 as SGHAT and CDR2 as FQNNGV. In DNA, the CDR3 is TGTGCCAGCAGTCTTATTACGCTGGATGAGCAGTACTTC. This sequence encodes CASSLITLDEQYF. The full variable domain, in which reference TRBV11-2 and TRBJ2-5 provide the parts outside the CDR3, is EAGVAQSPRYKIIEKRQSVAFWCNPISGHATLYWYQQILGQGPKLLIQFQNNGVVDDSQLPKDRFSAERLKGVDSTLKIQPAKLEDSAVYLCASSLITLDEQYFGPGTRLLVL.

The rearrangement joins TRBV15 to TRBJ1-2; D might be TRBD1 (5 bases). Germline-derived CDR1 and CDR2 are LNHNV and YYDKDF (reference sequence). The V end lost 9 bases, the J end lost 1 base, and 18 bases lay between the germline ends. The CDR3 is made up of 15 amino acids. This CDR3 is CATGVIGSLNYGYTF. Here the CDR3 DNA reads TGTGCCACAGGGGTTATCGGGTCCCTTAACTATGGCTACACCTTC. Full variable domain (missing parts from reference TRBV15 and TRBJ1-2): DAMVIQNPRYQVTQFGKPVTLSCSQTLNHNVMYWYQQKSSQAPKLLFHYYDKDFNNEADTPDNFQSRRPNTSFCFLDIRSPGLGDTAMYLCATGVIGSLNYGYTFGSGTRLTVV.

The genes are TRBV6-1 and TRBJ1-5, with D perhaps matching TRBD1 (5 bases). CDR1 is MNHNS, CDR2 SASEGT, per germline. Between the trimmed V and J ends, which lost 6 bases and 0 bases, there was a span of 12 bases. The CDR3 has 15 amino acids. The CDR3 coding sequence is TGTGCCAGCAGCCCCTCGAGGGGTAGCAATCAGCCCCAGCATTTT. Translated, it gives CASSPSRGSNQPQHF.

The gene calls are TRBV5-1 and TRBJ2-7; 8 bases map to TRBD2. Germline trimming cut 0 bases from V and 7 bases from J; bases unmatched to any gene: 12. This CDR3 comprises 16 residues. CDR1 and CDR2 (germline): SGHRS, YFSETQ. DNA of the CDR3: TGCGCCAGCAGCTTGGCTGGGCGGGAGGCCTACAATGAGCAGTACTTC. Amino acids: CASSLAGREAYNEQYF.

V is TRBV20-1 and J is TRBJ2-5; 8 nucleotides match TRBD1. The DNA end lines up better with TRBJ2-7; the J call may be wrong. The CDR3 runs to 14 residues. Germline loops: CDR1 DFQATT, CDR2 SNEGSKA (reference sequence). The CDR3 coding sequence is TGCAGTGCTAGGAGGGACAGGCCTTTCTACGAGCAGTACTTC. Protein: CSARRDRPFYEQYF.